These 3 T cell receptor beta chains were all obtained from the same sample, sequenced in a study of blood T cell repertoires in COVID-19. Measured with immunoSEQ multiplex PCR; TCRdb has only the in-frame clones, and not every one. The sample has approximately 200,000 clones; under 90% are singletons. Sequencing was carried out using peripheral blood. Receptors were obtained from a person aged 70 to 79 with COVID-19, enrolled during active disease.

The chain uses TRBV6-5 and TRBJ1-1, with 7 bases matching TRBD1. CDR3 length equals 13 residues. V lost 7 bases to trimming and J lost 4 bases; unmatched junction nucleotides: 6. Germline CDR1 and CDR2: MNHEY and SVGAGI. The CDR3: CASTFNRGTEAFF. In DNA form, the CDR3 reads TGTGCCAGCACATTTAACAGGGGCACTGAAGCTTTCTTT.

The CDR3 bases are TGCGCCAGCATAAGACGGGGGGGCCTTACGGTCAAAAACATTCAGTACTTC. It codes for CASIRRGGLTVKNIQYF. The gene calls are TRBV10-1 and TRBJ2-4, with 8 nucleotides matching TRBD2. Germline values: CDR1 WNHNN, CDR2 SYGVQD (reference sequence). With V trimmed by 7 bases and J by 3 bases, 14 bases remained unmatched. There are 17 residues in the CDR3.

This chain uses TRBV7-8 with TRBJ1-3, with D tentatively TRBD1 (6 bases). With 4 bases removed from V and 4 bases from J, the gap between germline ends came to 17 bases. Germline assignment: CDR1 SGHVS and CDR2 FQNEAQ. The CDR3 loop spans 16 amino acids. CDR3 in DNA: TGTGCCAGCAGCTCCATCGTCAGGGGCTCCGGAAACACCATATATTTT. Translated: CASSSIVRGSGNTIYF. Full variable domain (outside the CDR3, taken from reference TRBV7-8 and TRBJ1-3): GAGVSQSPRYKVAKRGQDVALRCDPISGHVSLFWYQQALGQGPEFLTYFQNEAQLDKSGLPSDRFFAERPEGSVSTLKIQRTQQEDSAVYLCASSSIVRGSGNTIYFGEGSWLTVV.